The rows below give T cell receptor beta chains drawn from one sample of a study of long-term antiretroviral therapy in people with HIV. The table came from immunoSEQ multiplex PCR; TCRdb's copy has only in-frame clones and leaves some out. The data hold around 30,000 clones, with around 92% observed a single time. Sequenced here: unsorted PBMCs, sampled around 7.4 years after starting antiretroviral therapy. These receptor sequences come from a man aged 50 to 59 with HIV. Both conserved end residues are part of each CDR3. The D gene is left open where the match is weak. Not every row has a clone size; where given, it reads once, few, many or a size class.

abundance | j_gene | d_gene | v_gene | CDR3nt | CDR3aa
once | TRBJ1-1 | NA | TRBV6-5 | TGTGCCAGCAATCCCCTCGGGGTGAACACTGAAGCTTTCTTT | CASNPLGVNTEAFF
NA | TRBJ1-5 | TRBD1 | TRBV5-6 | TGTGCCAGCAGCTTTAAGAGGACAGGGGGCTCTGATCAGCCCCAGCATTTT | CASSFKRTGGSDQPQHF
NA | TRBJ2-6 | NA | TRBV6-1 | TGTGCCAGCAGTGCAAGAGAGTCCGGGGCCAACGTCCTGACTTTC | CASSARESGANVLTF
NA | TRBJ2-2 | NA | TRBV6-1 | TGTGCCAGCGGCACGGGGGGCGCGAACACCGGGGAGCTGTTTTTT | CASGTGGANTGELFF
NA | TRBJ2-7 | TRBD1 | TRBV5-8 | TGTGCCAGCAGAATATTACAGGGGATCAGAGGCGAGCAGTACTTC | CASRILQGIRGEQYF
NA | TRBJ1-4 | TRBD1 | TRBV6-1 | TGTGCCAGCAGACCGGGACAGACTAATGAAAAACTGTTTTTT | CASRPGQTNEKLFF
NA | TRBJ2-7 | NA | TRBV6-5 | TGTGCCAGCAGTTGGGCCGGGCCATCATCCTACGAGCAGTACTTC | CASSWAGPSSYEQYF
NA | TRBJ2-2 | NA | TRBV6-5 | TGTGCCAGCGGCGGGGCGAACACCGGGGAGCTGTTTTTT | CASGGANTGELFF
NA | TRBJ1-2 | TRBD1 | TRBV7-9 | TGTGCCAGCAGCACTCAACAGGGGGCAACTAACTATGGCTACACCTTC | CASSTQQGATNYGYTF
NA | TRBJ2-7 | TRBD1 | TRBV5-5 | TGTGCCAGCAGCTCCCCGGGACAGTTCTACGAGCAGTACTTC | CASSSPGQFYEQYF
NA | TRBJ2-5 | TRBD1 | TRBV6-1 | TGTGCCAGCGGAACGGGACAGCAAGAGACCCAGTACTTC | CASGTGQQETQYF
NA | TRBJ1-5 | NA | TRBV7-8 | TGTGCCAGCAGCTCTCAGGGGATGGGAGTTAGCAATCAGCCCCAGCATTTT | CASSSQGMGVSNQPQHF
NA | TRBJ2-5 | NA | TRBV15 | TGTGCCACCAGCGGGGGGTCTCAAGAGACCCAGTACTTC | CATSGGSQETQYF
NA | TRBJ1-5 | NA | TRBV7-9 | TGTGCCAGCAGCTACCAGAATAGCAATCAGCCCCAGCATTTT | CASSYQNSNQPQHF
NA | TRBJ1-4 | TRBD1 | TRBV2 | TGTGCCAGCAGTGAAGACAGGGGTGATGAAAAACTGTTTTTT | CASSEDRGDEKLFF
NA | TRBJ1-6 | TRBD1 | TRBV30 | TGTGCCTGGAGTGTGGGACAGAACAATTCACCCCTCCACTTT | CAWSVGQNNSPLHF
NA | TRBJ1-6 | NA | TRBV19 | TGTGCCAGTAGTATCAAGGGCGGGAATTCACCCCTCCACTTT | CASSIKGGNSPLHF
NA | TRBJ2-7 | NA | TRBV4-3 | TGCGCCAGCAGCCAAGAATTGCGCCAGGGCCCCTACGAGCAGTACTTC | CASSQELRQGPYEQYF
NA | TRBJ2-3 | NA | TRBV7-2 | TGTGCCAGCAGTTCTAGGGGCGATACGCAGTATTTT | CASSSRGDTQYF
NA | TRBJ2-5 | TRBD2 | TRBV2 | TGTGCCAGCAGCAGAGCGGGGGGGCCGCATGAGACCCAGTACTTC | CASSRAGGPHETQYF
NA | TRBJ2-7 | TRBD1 | TRBV5-6 | TGTGCCAGCAGCTTTTGGACAGGGCTCCACGAGCAGTACTTC | CASSFWTGLHEQYF
NA | TRBJ2-2 | NA | TRBV28 | TGTGCCAGCGACGCCCCTTGGGGCACCGGGGAGCTGTTTTTT | CASDAPWGTGELFF
NA | TRBJ2-7 | NA | TRBV2 | TGTGCCAGCAGAGCGGGTGACAGTTTCTCCTACGAGCAGTACTTC | CASRAGDSFSYEQYF
NA | TRBJ1-6 | NA | TRBV4-1 | TGCGCCAGCAGCCAAGTGGCAGGGAGGACGAGCTCCTATAATTCACCCCTCCACTTT | CASSQVAGRTSSYNSPLHF
NA | TRBJ2-7 | TRBD1 | TRBV5-1 | TGCGCCAGCAGCTTGACGCCCCGGGACAGGGGGACCTACGAGCAGTACTTC | CASSLTPRDRGTYEQYF
NA | TRBJ1-6 | NA | TRBV9 | TGTGCCAGCAGCGTAGACCCAACAGGGCCGTCCTATAATTCACCCCTCCACTTT | CASSVDPTGPSYNSPLHF
NA | TRBJ1-6 | NA | TRBV19 | TGTGCCAGTAGTATTAAGGGAAATTCACCCCTCCACTTT | CASSIKGNSPLHF
NA | TRBJ2-2 | TRBD2 | TRBV28 | TGTGCCAGCAGTTTACCTTCTAGCGGGGCCACCGGGGAGCTGTTTTTT | CASSLPSSGATGELFF
NA | TRBJ2-3 | NA | TRBV29-1 | TGCAGCGCTGAAAACAGGGAAAGCACAGATACGCAGTATTTT | CSAENRESTDTQYF
NA | TRBJ1-6 | TRBD1 | TRBV27 | TGTGCCAGCAGCCCTCTTGGACAGGTTGCCTCACCCCTCCACTTT | CASSPLGQVASPLHF
NA | TRBJ1-3 | NA | TRBV5-1 | TGCGCCAGCAGCTTGGTTTACGACTCTGGAAACACCATATATTTT | CASSLVYDSGNTIYF
NA | TRBJ2-7 | NA | TRBV6-5 | TGTGCCAGCAGTTATGGGGACATATCAGAGCAGTACTTC | CASSYGDISEQYF
NA | TRBJ2-5 | NA | TRBV5-6 | TGTGCCAGCAGCCTGGGGGATGAGGAGACCCAGTACTTC | CASSLGDEETQYF
few | TRBJ1-5 | TRBD1 | TRBV30 | TGTGCCTGGAGTGACAGGGGGCTCCAGCCCCAGCATTTT | CAWSDRGLQPQHF
NA | TRBJ1-1 | NA | TRBV25-1 | TGTGCCAGCAGTGTAGGGCTATATACTGAAGCTTTCTTT | CASSVGLYTEAFF
once | TRBJ1-4 | NA | TRBV21-1 | TGTGCCAGCAGCAAAAAGGTAAGGGTATCCCTCCCCGGTGGGGAAAAACTGTTTTTT | CASSKKVRVSLPGGEKLFF
NA | TRBJ2-7 | TRBD2 | TRBV6-1 | TGTGCCAGCATGAGGGCCGGGACTAGCTACGAGCAGTACTTC | CASMRAGTSYEQYF
NA | TRBJ2-7 | TRBD1 | TRBV5-4 | TGTGCCAGCAGGACCGGGACAGGGACCTACGAGCAGTACTTC | CASRTGTGTYEQYF
NA | TRBJ2-3 | TRBD1 | TRBV6-4 | TGTGCCAGCAGTGAAAAGGGAGGGGGACAGGGGGCAACAGATACGCAGTATTTT | CASSEKGGGQGATDTQYF
NA | TRBJ2-2 | NA | TRBV5-1 | TGCGCCAGCAGCTTGCAACAGGCTACCGGGGAGCTGTTTTTT | CASSLQQATGELFF
NA | TRBJ2-3 | TRBD2 | TRBV13 | TGTGCCAGCAGCGTAAGAGCGCTAGCGGGGGCAGATACGCAGTATTTT | CASSVRALAGADTQYF
NA | TRBJ2-6 | NA | TRBV4-3 | TGCGCCAGCAGCCAAGGGACCGATGGGGCCAACGTCCTGACTTTC | CASSQGTDGANVLTF